These 25 T cell receptor beta chains share one sample of origin, sequenced in a study of T and B cells in COVID-19 patients. Each TRB amplification used roughly 220-550 ng of genomic DNA from blood. Multiplex PCR with BIOMED2 TRB-A/B primer pools amplified TRB rearrangements. A single record per CDR3 protein comes from TCRdb applying MiXCR to the multiplex PCR reads. The data show roughly 5,800 distinct CDR3 sequences, approximately 26% seen once. The sequencing sample was made of blood. All receptors come from a human donor with active COVID-19.

V gene TRBV4-3 combines with J gene TRBJ2-1; D is ambiguous. V gave up 0 bases and J gave up 7 bases, with 10 bases separating them. Germline V lookup: CDR1 LGHNA, CDR2 YSLEER. There are 14 residues in the CDR3. As DNA, the CDR3 is TGCGCCAGCAGCCAAGATAGGACCCTGAATGAGCAGTTCTTC. As protein: CASSQDRTLNEQFF.

In this sample, this clonotype turned up a few times. This rearrangement joins TRBV7-3 to TRBJ2-1; either TRBD1 or TRBD2 may fit D (6 bases each). The ends were cut back, 3 bases at V and 6 bases at J, with 12 bases in the middle. In germline, CDR1 is SGHTA, CDR2 FQGTGA. This CDR3 has 14 residues. The CDR3 is CASSLGGQGNEQFF. In DNA, the CDR3 is TGTGCCAGCAGCTTGGGGGGACAAGGCAATGAGCAGTTCTTC.

This rearrangement joins TRBV29-1 to TRBJ2-1, with 10 bases identical to TRBD1. The germline V gene has CDR1 SQVTM and CDR2 ANQGSEA. The CDR3 covers 16 residues. The V segment lost 1 base and the J segment 6 bases; nucleotides outside the gene matches: 9. The CDR3 sequence: CSVEGGFDRGRNEQFF. CDR3 nucleotides: TGCAGCGTTGAAGGTGGGTTCGACAGGGGGCGCAATGAGCAGTTCTTC.

This clonotype is termed medium-sized. V usage is TRBV6-6 and J usage is TRBJ2-1, with D possibly TRBD1 on 6 matching bases. The ends were cut back, 7 bases at V and 8 bases at J, with 18 bases in the middle. Germline V gives CDR1 MNHNY, CDR2 SVGAGI (reference sequence). CDR3 length equals 14 residues. DNA of the CDR3: TGTGCCAGCACCTGGACAGCTAATGTCGATGAGCAGTTCTTC. It translates to CASTWTANVDEQFF.

This clonotype is labeled medium-sized (0.01 to 0.1%). The chain uses TRBV5-4 and TRBJ2-7; tentative D call: TRBD2 (5 bases). The CDR3 runs to 12 residues. The germline CDR1 and CDR2 sequences are SGHNT and YYREEE (reference sequence). V lost 4 bases and J lost 9, with 14 bases in between. CDR3: CASSLFKAGQYF. The CDR3 coding sequence is TGTGCCAGCAGCCTCTTCAAGGCGGGGCAGTACTTC.

This chain joins TRBV9 and TRBJ2-1; TRBD2 matches 10 bases. The CDR3 is made up of 17 amino acids. Germline loops: CDR1 SGDLS, CDR2 YYNGEE. J gave up 5 bases and V 0 bases, and 8 bases lay outside the gene matches. In DNA, the CDR3 is TGTGCCAGCAGCGTAGATCCTAGCGGGAGCTTAAACAATGAGCAGTTCTTC. It is translated as CASSVDPSGSLNNEQFF.

To note about this clonotype: A clone one base away is much larger, so this may be a read error. This chain uses TRBV6-5 with TRBJ1-1, with D tentatively TRBD1 (5 bases). Germline loops: CDR1 MNHEY, CDR2 SVGAGI. This CDR3 region has 13 residues. The CDR3 region has the DNA TGTGCCAGCAGGTGGGGGGGTCCCACTGAAACTTTCTTT. Amino acids: CASRWGGPTETFF.

Sample share makes this clonotype medium-sized. The rearrangement uses TRBV27 and TRBJ2-7; tentative D call: TRBD2 (6 bases). CDR1 is MNHEY and CDR2 is SMNVEV in the germline V gene (reference sequence). V gave up 5 bases and J gave up 3 bases, with 20 bases separating them. The CDR3 loop spans 16 amino acids. Here the CDR3 reads CASSLRDSSPLYEQYF. DNA for the CDR3: TGTGCCAGCAGTCTTCGGGACTCCTCTCCCCTCTACGAGCAGTACTTC.

This sequence joins TRBV20-1 and TRBJ1-6; D is undetermined. This CDR3 has 13 amino acids. V shed 3 bases and J shed 7 bases, with 10 bases lying between them. CDR1 is DFQATT, CDR2 SNEGSKA, per germline (reference sequence). This CDR3 is CSASSGGNSPLHF. The DNA of the CDR3 is TGCAGTGCTAGCTCCGGCGGGAATTCACCCCTCCACTTT.

The chain recombines TRBV6-6 with TRBJ2-7, with 12 bases that match TRBD1. Germline trimming cut 6 bases from V and 7 bases from J; bases unmatched to any gene: 7. Germline V gene lookup returns CDR1 MNHNY and CDR2 SVGAGI (reference sequence). CDR3 length: 14 residues. As DNA, the CDR3 is TGTGCCAGCAGACCGGGACAGGGGGCAGGTGAGCAGTACTTC. It codes for CASRPGQGAGEQYF.

J is TRBJ2-7 and V is TRBV7-2; TRBD2 aligns across 12 bases. V was pared by 6 bases and J by 3 bases, with 6 bases of the junction left unmatched. Germline CDR1 reads SGHTA; CDR2 reads FQGNSA. The CDR3 length is 15 residues. The CDR3 reads CASSSRLAGVYEQYF. The CDR3 DNA is TGTGCCAGCAGTTCTAGACTAGCGGGGGTCTACGAGCAGTACTTC.

This clonotype is labeled as medium-sized. The gene calls are TRBV6-2 or TRBV6-3 and TRBJ2-3; possibly TRBD1 or TRBD2 for D (6 bases each). The V gene lost 10 bases and the J gene lost 2 bases, with 19 bases spanning the gap. The CDR3 is 15 amino acids. Germline-derived CDR1 and CDR2 are MNHEY and SVGEGT. The chain's CDR3 is CATDLQGLVTDTQYF. In DNA form, the CDR3 reads TGTGCCACCGACCTACAGGGACTCGTCACAGATACGCAGTATTTT.

The gene calls are TRBV29-1 and TRBJ2-2; TRBD1 agrees at 11 bases. The CDR3 has 14 residues. Trimming took 7 bases from V and 2 from J; bases not matched to a gene: 3. CDR1 and CDR2 (germline): SQVTM, ANQGSEA. The DNA of the CDR3 is TGCAGCGCGGGACAGGGGGGAAACACCGGGGAGCTGTTTTTT. Its protein is CSAGQGGNTGELFF.

Sample share makes this clonotype medium-sized. This rearrangement joins TRBV6-6 to TRBJ2-3; D might be TRBD1 (6 bases). CDR3 size: 17 residues. Trimming cost V 4 bases and J 1 base, with 18 bases left between them. Germline assignment: CDR1 MNHNY and CDR2 SVGAGI (reference sequence). The CDR3 DNA follows: TGTGCCAGCAGTTTCCTGCAGGGGCTCGCGCGCACAGATACGCAGTATTTT. Translation: CASSFLQGLARTDTQYF.

This clonotype ranks as medium-sized (0.01 to 0.1%). The chain links TRBV12-3 or TRBV12-4 to TRBJ2-2, with a possible D match to TRBD2 (6 bases). The CDR3 loop spans 12 amino acids. V lost 6 bases and J 4 bases, leaving 6 bases between the germline ends. CDR3 amino acids: CASSGGTGELFF. The CDR3 DNA reads as TGTGCCAGCAGCGGGGGCACCGGGGAGCTGTTTTTT.

Worth noting for this clonotype: At one end, the junction sequence differs from germline, possibly due to a read error. This rearrangement joins TRBV14 to TRBJ1-1; D possibly corresponds to TRBD1 (5 bases). The J call may be wrong; the DNA end is better matched by TRBJ1-6. This CDR3 is built from 16 residues. Germline V gene sequence: CDR1 SGHDN, CDR2 FVKESK. The CDR3 spells CASSPWGSTYNSTLHF. The CDR3 nucleotides read TGTGCCAGCAGCCCCTGGGGCAGCACGTATAATTCAACCCTCCACTTT.

This clonotype is categorized as medium-sized (0.01 to 0.1%). The chain couples TRBV30 to TRBJ2-7; the D call may be TRBD1 or TRBD2 (5 bases each). Deletions cut 0 bases from V and 6 bases from J, with 15 bases between. CDR1 and CDR2 from the germline V gene are GTSNPN and SVGIG (reference sequence). This CDR3 contains 14 residues. CDR3 DNA: TGTGCCTGGAGTGTAGGTGGGGCAGGGAGCGAGCAGTACTTC. This translates into CAWSVGGAGSEQYF.

By its share, this clonotype is medium-sized. V is TRBV6-2 or TRBV6-3 and J is TRBJ1-6; D uncertain. Per the germline V gene, CDR1 is MNHEY and CDR2 is SVGEGT. V lost 6 bases, J lost 10 bases, and 10 bases lay in between. The CDR3 contains 12 residues. CDR3 nucleotides: TGTGCCAGCAGCGTACCCGTATCACCCCTCCACTTT. This codes for CASSVPVSPLHF.

This chain uses TRBV4-3 with TRBJ2-3, with D uncertain. The germline CDR1 and CDR2 sequences are LGHNA and YSLEER. This CDR3 contains 13 residues. V lost 0 bases to trimming and J lost 8 bases, with 9 bases between them. In DNA, the CDR3 is TGCGCCAGCAGCCAAGACTGGCCGGCTACGCAGTATTTT. Translating gives CASSQDWPATQYF.

This clonotype was recorded a few times. The CDR3, as DNA: TGTGCCACCACCTCCACAGTGAGCTCCTACGAGCAGTACTTC. Amino acid sequence: CATTSTVSSYEQYF. V and J are TRBV24-1 and TRBJ2-7, with D uncertain. Trimming removed 8 bases from V and 0 bases from J, with 13 bases in between. Per the germline V gene, CDR1 is KGHDR and CDR2 is SFDVKD. The CDR3 consists of 14 residues.

In its sample, this clonotype ranks as medium-sized. V and J are TRBV27 and TRBJ2-1; D is undetermined. The germline V gene encodes CDR1 MNHEY and CDR2 SMNVEV (reference sequence). This CDR3 is 15 amino acids long. The V end was cut by 6 bases, the J end by 0 bases, with 12 bases between. The CDR3, as DNA: TGTGCCAGCAGGACCGTACGGTACTCCTACAATGAGCAGTTCTTC. It specifies CASRTVRYSYNEQFF.

The rearrangement links TRBV14 to TRBJ1-1; TRBD1 matches 8 bases. The length of the CDR3 is 16 residues. After removal of 1 base from V and 7 bases from J, the junction contained 11 bases not matched to a gene. Germline CDR1 is SGHDN and CDR2 is FVKESK. The DNA of the CDR3 is TGTGCCAGCAGCCAAGGCCGGACAGGGAGGTTCATTGAAGCTTTCTTT. It is translated as CASSQGRTGRFIEAFF. Complete variable domain (other parts from reference TRBV14 and TRBJ1-1): EAGVTQFPSHSVIEKGQTVTLRCDPISGHDNLYWYRRVMGKEIKFLLHFVKESKQDESGMPNNRFLAERTGGTYSTLKVQPAELEDSGVYFCASSQGRTGRFIEAFFGQGTRLTVV.

By its share, this clonotype is medium-sized. The J gene is TRBJ2-1, the V gene TRBV19, with a weak D call TRBD2 (5 bases). V lost 1 base and J lost 8, with 12 bases in between. This CDR3 has 14 amino acids. Germline CDR1 LNHDA, CDR2 SQIVND (reference sequence). The CDR3 sequence: CASSIGRKGDEQFF. CDR3 sequence (DNA): TGTGCCAGTAGTATAGGGCGTAAGGGAGATGAGCAGTTCTTC.

By share, this clonotype counts as medium-sized. The gene calls are TRBV27 and TRBJ2-1; D ambiguous. From germline, CDR1 is MNHEY and CDR2 SMNVEV (reference sequence). Trimming removed 3 bases from V and 0 bases from J, with 9 bases in between. CDR3 size: 15 residues. CDR3 in DNA: TGTGCCAGCAGTTTCGTGACGAGCTCCTACAATGAGCAGTTCTTC. As protein: CASSFVTSSYNEQFF.

V gene TRBV20-1 combines with J gene TRBJ2-5, with 7 bases aligning to TRBD2. CDR1 DFQATT and CDR2 SNEGSKA come from the germline V gene (reference sequence). V lost 0 bases and J lost 5; bases outside the gene matches: 12. The CDR3 is 16 amino acids. DNA for the CDR3: TGCAGTGCTAGAGATGTGGGGGAGGGCCGTATGGAGACCCAGTACTTC. Amino acid sequence: CSARDVGEGRMETQYF.